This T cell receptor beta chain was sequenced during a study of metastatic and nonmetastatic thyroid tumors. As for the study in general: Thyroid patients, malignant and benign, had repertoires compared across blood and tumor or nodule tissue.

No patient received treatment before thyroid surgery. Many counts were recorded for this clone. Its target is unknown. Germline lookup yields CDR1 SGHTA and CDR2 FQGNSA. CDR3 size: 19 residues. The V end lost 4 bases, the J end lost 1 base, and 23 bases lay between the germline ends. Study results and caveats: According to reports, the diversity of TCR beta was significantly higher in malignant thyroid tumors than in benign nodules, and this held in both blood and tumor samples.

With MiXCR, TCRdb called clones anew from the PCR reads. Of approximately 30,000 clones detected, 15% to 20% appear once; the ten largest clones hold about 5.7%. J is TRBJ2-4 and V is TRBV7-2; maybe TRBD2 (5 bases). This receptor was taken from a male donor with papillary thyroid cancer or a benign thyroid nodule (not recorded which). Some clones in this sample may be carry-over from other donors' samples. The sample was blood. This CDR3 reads CASSSSGWSVRRAKNIQYF. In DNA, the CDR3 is TGTGCCAGCAGCTCTTCCGGGTGGTCAGTCCGGAGGGCCAAAAACATTCAGTACTTC. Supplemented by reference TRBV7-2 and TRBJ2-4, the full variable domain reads GAGVSQSPSNKVTEKGKDVELRCDPISGHTALYWYRQSLGQGLEFLIYFQGNSAPDKSGLPSDRFSAERTGGSVSTLTIQRTQQEDSAVYLCASSSSGWSVRRAKNIQYFGAGTRLSVL.